Listed here are 11 T cell receptor beta chains from one sample, sequenced in a study of T cells in Graves' hyperthyroidism and ophthalmopathy. The source material, RNA transcripts, was used to amplify TCR beta CDR3 regions. A set of HTBI primers served as the primers for a first-round RT-PCR of the TCR CDR3. Via MiXCR, TCRdb re-called the multiplex PCR reads, giving one row per CDR3 protein. The table has approximately 210,000 distinct CDR3 sequences, 15% to 20% seen once. The sample consisted of blood. These receptors originate from a man aged 50 to 60 with Graves' hyperthyroidism.

This clonotype was detected ten times or more. The chain is built from TRBV28 and TRBJ2-2; TRBD1 aligns across 9 bases. V lost 4 bases and J lost 13; bases outside the gene matches: 16. Germline lookup yields CDR1 MDHEN and CDR2 SYDVKM. The CDR3 runs to 16 residues. The CDR3 DNA reads as TGTGCCAGCAGTTCGTCGGGACAGGGCATCGTAGGGTCGCTGTTTTTT. Protein: CASSSSGQGIVGSLFF.

Details on this clonotype: One end of the junction varies from germline; a read error may be responsible. This chain links TRBV7-2 with TRBJ2-1; D remains unclear. The J call may be wrong; the DNA end is better matched by TRBJ2-7. There are 15 residues in the CDR3. The germline V gene encodes CDR1 SGHTA and CDR2 FQGNSA. CDR3 coding DNA: TGTGCCAGCAACTTAGAAGTAGGGTCTTACAATGAGCAGTACTTC. This translates into CASNLEVGSYNEQYF.

The CDR3 DNA follows: TGTGCCAGCAGTTACTCAGGCGGGACAAACACTGAAGCTTTCTTT. This encodes CASSYSGGTNTEAFF. V and J are TRBV6-2 or TRBV6-3 and TRBJ1-1, with D tentatively TRBD1 (6 bases). V gave up 0 bases and J gave up 2 bases, with 10 bases separating them. The germline CDR1 and CDR2 sequences are MNHEY and SVGEGT. The length of the CDR3 is 15 residues.

The table lists this clonotype with a few counts. The chain joins TRBV6-1 to TRBJ1-1; a weak D match, TRBD1 (6 bases). V was clipped by 3 bases and J by 5 bases, with 10 bases between them. The CDR3 is made up of 13 amino acids. The V gene's germline CDR1 is MNHNS and CDR2 SASEGT. The chain's CDR3 is CASSEPTGTEAFF. The CDR3, as DNA: TGTGCCAGCAGTGAGCCTACAGGGACTGAAGCTTTCTTT.

The gene calls are TRBV2 and TRBJ2-5; 7 bases are shared with TRBD1. V dropped 5 bases and J dropped 5; count of bases not matched to a gene: 5. This CDR3 spans 13 amino acids. Germline CDR1 reads SNHLY; CDR2 reads FYNNEI. The CDR3 reads CASSPDRVETQYF. The CDR3 DNA sequence: TGTGCCAGCAGTCCCGACAGGGTTGAGACCCAGTACTTC.

This clonotype was seen a handful of times. The V gene is TRBV6-9, the J gene TRBJ2-6, with D possibly matching TRBD2 (6 bases). The V gene's germline CDR1 is MNHGY and CDR2 SVAAGI. The CDR3 is made up of 16 amino acids. V shed 3 bases and J shed 1 base, with 10 bases lying between them. The CDR3 spells CASSYDRGSGANVLTF. The CDR3 nucleotides are TGTGCCAGCAGTTACGACCGGGGGTCTGGGGCCAACGTCCTGACTTTC.

The chain recombines TRBV7-9 with TRBJ1-2; D might be TRBD1 (6 bases). The CDR3 loop spans 14 amino acids. V lost 6 bases, J lost 4 bases, and 15 bases lay in between. The V gene's germline CDR1 is SEHNR and CDR2 FQNEAQ (reference sequence). CDR3 amino acids: CASSSGTLGYGYTF. The CDR3 DNA is TGTGCCAGCAGTTCTGGGACATTAGGCTATGGCTACACCTTC.

V is TRBV12-3 or TRBV12-4 and J is TRBJ1-3; D unclear. Trimming took off 5 bases at V and 0 bases at J, with 8 bases between the two ends. CDR3 length: 14 amino acids. CDR3 sequence reads: CASSPTVSGNTIYF. The CDR3 DNA follows: TGTGCCAGCAGTCCGACGGTCTCTGGAAACACCATATATTTT.

This clonotype has at least ten counts. The chain is built from TRBV28 and TRBJ2-7; D remains unclear. This CDR3 is built from 11 residues. CDR1 is MDHEN and CDR2 is SYDVKM in the germline V gene. Trimming left V 5 bases short and J 3 bases short, with 5 bases between. The CDR3 region is CASSQFYEQYF. The CDR3 DNA is TGTGCCAGCAGTCAGTTCTACGAGCAGTACTTC.

There are many counts of this clonotype. The V gene is TRBV2, the J gene TRBJ1-5; no clear D. This CDR3 region has 12 residues. CDR1 and CDR2 from the germline V gene are SNHLY and FYNNEI. Trimming removed 6 bases at V and 1 base at J, with 4 bases between. The DNA for the CDR3 is TGTGCCAGCAGCAGAAGCAATCAGCCCCAGCATTTT. This gives the protein CASSRSNQPQHF.

The V and J genes are TRBV6-7 and TRBJ2-1; D perhaps matches TRBD2 (6 bases). TRBV6-7 is placed among ORFs of uncertain function. This CDR3 has 15 amino acids. Trimming pared 0 bases from V and 5 bases from J, leaving 11 bases between. CDR3 in DNA: TGTGCCAGCAGTTACTCGAGCGGGCCTAACAATGAGCAGTTCTTC. Encoded protein: CASSYSSGPNNEQFF.